This T cell receptor beta chain emerged from a study of T cell repertoires in cytomegalovirus infection. Across the study: Used in the study were CMV epitopes, some recently identified and HLA-C-restricted, others well-studied and HLA-B-restricted. Public TCR beta signatures indicated both CMV infection and matching HLA type. General study results and limits: CMV carriers with the relevant HLA were identified by cumulative public TCR beta family frequency.

The sample holds many counts of this clonotype. Its specificity is unknown. Via MiXCR, TCRdb re-called the reads, giving one row per CDR3 protein. Here the sample spans around 430,000 distinct CDR3 sequences, roughly 42% being singletons. Germline trimming cut 0 bases from V and 2 bases from J; bases unmatched to any gene: 2. CDR1 and CDR2 (germline): SGHTA, FQGNSA. The CDR3 has 15 amino acids. The sequence was obtained from a human donor in good health (CMV status not recorded). Some clones in this sample may be carry-over from other donors' samples. The sample here was cultured PBMCs, taken from culture after CMV antigen stimulation. This sequence joins TRBV7-2 and TRBJ2-7; 9 bases align to TRBD1. The CDR3 sequence is CASSLAGQGPYEQYF. CDR3 DNA: TGTGCCAGCAGCTTAGCGGGACAGGGCCCCTACGAGCAGTACTTC.